This passage covers 28 T cell receptor beta chains from one sample sequenced in a study of blood T cell repertoires in COVID-19. Some clones are missing from TCRdb's copy, which holds only in-frame ones; the method was immunoSEQ multiplex PCR. The sample yields 150,000 or so clones, 86% seen once. Sequences were obtained from peripheral blood. Receptor source: an older woman with COVID-19, enrolled during active disease.

In this sample, this clone turned up a few times. The chain recombines TRBV18 with TRBJ1-1; maybe TRBD1 (5 bases). Trimming shortened V by 4 bases and J by 4 bases, and 13 bases separated the two germline ends. This CDR3 is 14 amino acids long. Germline V gives CDR1 KGHSH, CDR2 LQKENI. The CDR3 DNA sequence: TGTGCCAGCTCACTGGAGCAGGGCGGCACTGAAGCTTTCTTT. Protein product: CASSLEQGGTEAFF.

The J gene is TRBJ2-5, the V gene TRBV28; 14 bases agree with TRBD2. V trimming: 5 bases; J trimming: 5 bases; junction bases outside the gene matches: 7. Germline CDR1 and CDR2: MDHEN and SYDVKM. This CDR3 contains 16 residues. The CDR3 nucleotides are TGTGCCAGCAGTCAGACTAGCGGGGGGGCCGGGGAGACCCAGTACTTC. This sequence encodes CASSQTSGGAGETQYF.

The genes are TRBV15 and TRBJ1-4, with 8 bases identical to TRBD1. The junction had 3 bases not matched to a gene; V was cut back by 3 bases and J by 0 bases. Germline CDR1 and CDR2: LNHNV and YYDKDF (reference sequence). The CDR3 is made up of 16 amino acids. As DNA, the CDR3 is TGTGCCACCAGCAGGGGACAGGTCGCAACTAATGAAAAACTGTTTTTT. It yields the protein CATSRGQVATNEKLFF.

The chain carries TRBV5-1 and TRBJ1-4; TRBD1 aligns across 7 bases. Germline V gene sequence: CDR1 SGHRS, CDR2 YFSETQ. J lost 5 bases, V lost 0 bases, and 1 base had no gene match. CDR3 length: 14 residues. CDR3 residues: CASSLEGGNEKLFF. The CDR3 DNA reads as TGCGCCAGCAGCTTGGAAGGGGGCAATGAAAAACTGTTTTTT. Complete variable domain (other parts from reference TRBV5-1 and TRBJ1-4): KAGVTQTPRYLIKTRGQQVTLSCSPISGHRSVSWYQQTPGQGLQFLFEYFSETQRNKGNFPGRFSGRQFSNSRSEMNVSTLELGDSALYLCASSLEGGNEKLFFGSGTQLSVL.

The V gene is TRBV30, the J gene TRBJ1-2; 11 bases map to TRBD1. The V and J ends lost 4 bases and 7 bases, in that order; junction bases with no gene match: 5. CDR1 and CDR2 (germline): GTSNPN, SVGIG (reference sequence). This CDR3 contains 13 residues. CDR3 in DNA: TGTGCCTGGATGGACAGGGGGCCGGGTGGCTACACCTTC. It encodes CAWMDRGPGGYTF. The full variable domain, rest sourced from reference TRBV30 and TRBJ1-2, is SQTIHQWPATLVQPVGSPLSLECTVEGTSNPNLYWYRQAAGRGLQLLFYSVGIGQISSEVPQNLSASRPQDRQFILSSKKLLLSDSGFYLCAWMDRGPGGYTFGSGTRLTVV.

V is TRBV2 and J is TRBJ2-7; TRBD2 agrees at 11 bases. The CDR3 has 14 residues. The germline V gene has CDR1 SNHLY and CDR2 FYNNEI. The junction had 5 bases not matched to a gene; V was cut back by 7 bases and J by 3 bases. CDR3 residues: CASKKGLAVYEQYF. The CDR3 nucleotides read TGTGCCAGCAAAAAGGGACTAGCGGTCTACGAGCAGTACTTC.

The chain combines TRBV7-6 with TRBJ1-2; 7 bases line up with TRBD1. CDR1 is SGHVS and CDR2 is FNYEAQ in the germline V gene. The CDR3 contains 13 residues. The V segment lost 1 base and the J segment 5 bases; nucleotides outside the gene matches: 1. For the CDR3, the DNA is TGTGCCAGCAGCTTAGAACAGGGGTATGGCTACACCTTC. This codes for CASSLEQGYGYTF.

The rearrangement uses TRBV19 and TRBJ2-7, with TRBD2 identical over 8 bases. Germline lookup yields CDR1 LNHDA and CDR2 SQIVND (reference sequence). The ends lost 3 bases at V and 3 bases at J; junction bases unmatched: 10. CDR3 length equals 16 residues. The CDR3 bases are TGTGCCAGTAGTATGTTGAACGGGGGGGAACGCTACGAGCAGTACTTC. Translating gives CASSMLNGGERYEQYF.

V gene TRBV2 combines with J gene TRBJ2-7; a possible D gene is TRBD1 (5 bases). Germline V gives CDR1 SNHLY, CDR2 FYNNEI. Trimming pared 7 bases from V and 3 bases from J, leaving 13 bases between. The length of the CDR3 is 13 residues. CDR3 sequence reads: CASTTWTSYEQYF. For the CDR3, the DNA is TGTGCCAGCACAACCTGGACAAGCTACGAGCAGTACTTC.

This clone appeared a few times. V usage is TRBV19 and J usage is TRBJ2-1, with 10 bases identical to TRBD2. V gave up 6 bases and J gave up 8 bases; unmatched junction bases: 7. The CDR3 consists of 14 residues. Germline CDR1 LNHDA, CDR2 SQIVND (reference sequence). The DNA of the CDR3 is TGTGCCAGTAGAGAAGCGGGGGGGCGCGATGAGCAGTTCTTC. Protein: CASREAGGRDEQFF.

CDR3 bases: TGTGCCAGCAGCTCCAAGACTAGCTCCTACGAGCAGTACTTC. Translation: CASSSKTSSYEQYF. The chain has TRBV5-4 and TRBJ2-7; tentative D call: TRBD2 (6 bases). V was pared by 3 bases and J by 0 bases, with 10 bases between. Germline-derived CDR1 and CDR2 are SGHNT and YYREEE (reference sequence). This CDR3 comprises 14 residues.

This clone was detected only a few times. V usage is TRBV6-1 and J usage is TRBJ2-2; TRBD1 matches 7 bases. The ends lost 3 bases at V and 6 bases at J; junction bases unmatched: 7. The CDR3 extends over 15 amino acids. The germline CDR1 and CDR2 sequences are MNHNS and SASEGT. The DNA for the CDR3 is TGTGCCAGCAGTGATAACAGGGGCGCTGCCGGGGAGCTGTTTTTT. Its translation is CASSDNRGAAGELFF.

This clone was counted between two and nine times. The CDR3 nucleotides are TGTGCCAGCTCACTGGGGGGACCGTTCTCTGGAAACACCATATATTTT. Its translation: CASSLGGPFSGNTIYF. The chain is built from TRBV18 and TRBJ1-3; the D gene is possibly TRBD1 (5 bases). The CDR3 totals 16 residues. CDR1 KGHSH and CDR2 LQKENI come from the germline V gene. Trimming cost V 4 bases and J 0 bases, with 13 bases left between them.

The chain has TRBV6-1 and TRBJ2-3; D perhaps matches TRBD2 (6 bases). The germline V gene encodes CDR1 MNHNS and CDR2 SASEGT. V lost 6 bases, J lost 2 bases, and 12 bases lay in between. CDR3 length: 14 amino acids. CDR3 in amino acids: CASSPRTNTDTQYF. In nucleotides, the CDR3 is TGTGCCAGCAGCCCCCGGACTAACACAGATACGCAGTATTTT.

The V and J genes are TRBV5-4 and TRBJ2-7, with a possible D match to TRBD2 (5 bases). The germline V gene encodes CDR1 SGHNT and CDR2 YYREEE (reference sequence). This CDR3 region has 15 residues. The germline V and J ends were trimmed by 0 bases and 2 bases, with 12 bases remaining between them. CDR3 sequence: CASSLGGATTYEQYF. DNA for the CDR3: TGTGCCAGCAGCTTGGGGGGAGCGACTACCTACGAGCAGTACTTC.

The genes are TRBV18 and TRBJ1-5, with TRBD1 matching over 7 bases. The CDR3 runs to 14 residues. V dropped 5 bases and J dropped 3; count of bases not matched to a gene: 4. CDR1 and CDR2 (germline): KGHSH, LQKENI. The CDR3 nucleotides are TGTGCCAGCTCAGGGGGACAGAACAATCAGCCCCAGCATTTT. Translated, it gives CASSGGQNNQPQHF.

The chain has TRBV4-1 and TRBJ1-1, with 7 bases fitting TRBD1. There are 15 residues in the CDR3. V lost 0 bases, J lost 6 bases, and 7 bases stayed unmatched. Germline lookup yields CDR1 MGHRA and CDR2 YSYEKL. CDR3 amino acids: CASSQEGGVRSEAFF. CDR3 DNA sequence: TGCGCCAGCAGCCAAGAAGGGGGCGTAAGATCTGAAGCTTTCTTT.

The chain carries TRBV7-6 and TRBJ2-2, with 8 bases matching TRBD1. Trimming cost V 2 bases and J 6 bases; bases outside gene matches: 8. The CDR3 runs to 16 residues. The germline gives CDR1 SGHVS, CDR2 FNYEAQ. CDR3 nucleotides: TGTGCCAGCAGCTTACTCCAGGGGGCGCTTTCCGGGGAGCTGTTTTTT. Its protein product is CASSLLQGALSGELFF.

The V gene is TRBV19, the J gene TRBJ1-4; D possibly corresponds to TRBD1 (5 bases). The germline gives CDR1 LNHDA, CDR2 SQIVND (reference sequence). The CDR3 spans 15 residues. The V gene lost 1 base and the J gene lost 5 bases, with 11 bases spanning the gap. This chain's CDR3 is CASSIAPGINEKLFF. The CDR3 nucleotides read TGTGCCAGTAGTATAGCCCCAGGGATAAATGAAAAACTGTTTTTT.

The chain joins TRBV1 to TRBJ1-6. TRBV1 is labeled a pseudogene. The CDR3 is 12 amino acids. In DNA, the CDR3 is TGCACCAGCAGCCAAAGAGGCTCACCCCTCCACTTT. The encoded protein is CTSSQRGSPLHF.

The genes are TRBV5-1 and TRBJ1-4; 10 bases are a match to TRBD1. CDR3 length equals 15 residues. V was pared by 5 bases and J by 8 bases, with 9 bases of the junction left unmatched. In germline, CDR1 is SGHRS, CDR2 YFSETQ. The CDR3 sequence: CASSLEGTGEEKLFF. Written as DNA, the CDR3 is TGCGCCAGCAGTCTCGAAGGGACAGGGGAAGAAAAACTGTTTTTT.

Only a few counts were recorded for this clone. The chain couples TRBV3-1 (or the pseudogene TRBV3-2) to TRBJ1-6; 8 bases fit TRBD1. The germline CDR1 and CDR2 sequences are LGHDT and YNNKEL (reference sequence). The junction had 9 bases not matched to a gene; V was cut back by 0 bases and J by 5 bases. This CDR3 region has 18 residues. The CDR3 DNA sequence: TGTGCCAGCAGCCAAGATTATGGGACAGGACAACATAATTCACCCCTCCACTTT. Translating it yields CASSQDYGTGQHNSPLHF.

The sample holds a few counts of this clone. The genes are TRBV12-3 or TRBV12-4 and TRBJ1-6; D may be TRBD1 (6 bases). Deletions cut 6 bases from V and 10 bases from J, with 13 bases between. The CDR3 length is 13 residues. CDR3 DNA: TGTGCCAGCAGGTCCCAGGGGACGTCACCCCTCCACTTT. Translating it yields CASRSQGTSPLHF.

The V call is TRBV7-2, the J call TRBJ1-1; D call uncertain. V lost 0 bases to trimming and J lost 8 bases, with 10 bases between them. The CDR3 has 13 amino acids. CDR1 is SGHTA, CDR2 FQGNSA, per germline. The CDR3 DNA reads as TGTGCCAGCAGCTTAGCGCGGGGAGCCGAAGCTTTCTTT. Translated, it gives CASSLARGAEAFF.

This sequence joins TRBV27 and TRBJ1-2; 8 positions agree with TRBD1. The CDR3 is 16 residues long. Unmatched junction bases numbered 7, after V lost 0 bases and J lost 4 bases. Germline V CDR1 and CDR2: MNHEY, SMNVEV (reference sequence). The CDR3 here is CASSLSGSRGPYGYTF. In DNA form, the CDR3 reads TGTGCCAGCAGTTTATCCGGTTCCAGGGGGCCCTATGGCTACACCTTC.

V gene TRBV28 combines with J gene TRBJ1-6, with a possible D match to TRBD1 (5 bases). V lost 5 bases, J lost 5 bases, and 13 bases lay in between. Per the germline V gene, CDR1 is MDHEN and CDR2 is SYDVKM. This CDR3 spans 15 amino acids. Here the CDR3 DNA reads TGTGCCAGCAGTCGCCGGACAAGCAATAATTCACCCCTCCACTTT. Protein: CASSRRTSNNSPLHF.

The chain joins TRBV6-1 to TRBJ1-5; D is possibly TRBD1 (6 bases). Trimming took 4 bases from V and 4 from J, leaving 17 bases between them. The germline V gene encodes CDR1 MNHNS and CDR2 SASEGT. This CDR3 spans 16 amino acids. The CDR3, as DNA: TGTGCCAGCAGTGCAGAAAGAACTCAGGGGAATCAGCCCCAGCATTTT. Its protein product is CASSAERTQGNQPQHF.

The genes are TRBV28 and TRBJ1-4; no clear D. CDR3 length: 15 residues. The V and J ends lost 1 base and 0 bases respectively, with 6 bases between them. The germline gives CDR1 MDHEN, CDR2 SYDVKM. CDR3 residues: CASSLSRATNEKLFF. The DNA for the CDR3 is TGTGCCAGCAGTTTATCTCGGGCAACTAATGAAAAACTGTTTTTT.